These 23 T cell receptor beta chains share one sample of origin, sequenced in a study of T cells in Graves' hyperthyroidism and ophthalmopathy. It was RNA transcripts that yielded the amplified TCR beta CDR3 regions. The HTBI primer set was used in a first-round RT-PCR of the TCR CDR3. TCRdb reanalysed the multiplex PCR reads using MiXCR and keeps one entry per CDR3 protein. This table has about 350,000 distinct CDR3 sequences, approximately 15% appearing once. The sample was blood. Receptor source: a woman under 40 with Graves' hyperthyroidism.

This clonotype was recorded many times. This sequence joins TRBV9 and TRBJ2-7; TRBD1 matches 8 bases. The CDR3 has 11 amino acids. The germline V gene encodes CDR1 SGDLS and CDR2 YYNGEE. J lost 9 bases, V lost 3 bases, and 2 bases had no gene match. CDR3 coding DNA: TGTGCCAGCAGCGACGGACAGGGGCAGTACTTC. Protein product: CASSDGQGQYF.

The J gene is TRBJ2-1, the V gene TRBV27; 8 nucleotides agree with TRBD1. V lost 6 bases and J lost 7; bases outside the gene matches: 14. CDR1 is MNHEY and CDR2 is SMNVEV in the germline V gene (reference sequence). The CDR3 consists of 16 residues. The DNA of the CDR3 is TGTGCCAGCAGAGAATGGCGGGGACAGGAGGGGAATGAGCAGTTCTTC. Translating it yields CASREWRGQEGNEQFF.

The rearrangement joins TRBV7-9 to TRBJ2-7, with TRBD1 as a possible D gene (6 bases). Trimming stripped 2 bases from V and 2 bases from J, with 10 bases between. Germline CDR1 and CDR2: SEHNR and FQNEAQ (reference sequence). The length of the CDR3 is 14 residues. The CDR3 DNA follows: TGTGCCAGCAGCTTAACTGGACAGACCTACGAGCAGTACTTC. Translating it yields CASSLTGQTYEQYF.

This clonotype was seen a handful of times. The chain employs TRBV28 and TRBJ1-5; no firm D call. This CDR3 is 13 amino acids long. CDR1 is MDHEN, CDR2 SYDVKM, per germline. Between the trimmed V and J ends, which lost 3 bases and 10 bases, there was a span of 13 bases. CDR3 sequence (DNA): TGTGCCAGCAGTTTGAGCCCCGCGGTACCCCAGCATTTT. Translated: CASSLSPAVPQHF.

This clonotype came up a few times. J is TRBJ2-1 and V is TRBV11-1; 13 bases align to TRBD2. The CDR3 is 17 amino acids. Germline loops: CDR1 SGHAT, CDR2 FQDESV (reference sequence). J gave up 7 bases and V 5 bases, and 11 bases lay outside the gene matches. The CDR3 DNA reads TGTGCCAGCAGCGGTTCCACGGGACTAGCGGGATTGAATGAGCAGTTCTTC. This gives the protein CASSGSTGLAGLNEQFF.

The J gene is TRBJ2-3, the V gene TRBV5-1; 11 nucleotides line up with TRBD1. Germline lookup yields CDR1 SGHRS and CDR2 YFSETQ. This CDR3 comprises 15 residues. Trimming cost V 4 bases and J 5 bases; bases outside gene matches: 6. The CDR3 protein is CASSAGQGVGDTQYF. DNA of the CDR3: TGCGCCAGCAGCGCGGGACAGGGGGTAGGAGATACGCAGTATTTT.

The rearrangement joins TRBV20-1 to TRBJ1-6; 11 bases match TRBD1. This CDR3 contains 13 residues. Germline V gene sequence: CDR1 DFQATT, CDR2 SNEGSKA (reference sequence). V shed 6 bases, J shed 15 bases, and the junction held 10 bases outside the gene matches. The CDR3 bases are TGCAGTGCCTCGGGACAGGGGGGCCAGGTCCTCCACTTT. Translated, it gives CSASGQGGQVLHF.

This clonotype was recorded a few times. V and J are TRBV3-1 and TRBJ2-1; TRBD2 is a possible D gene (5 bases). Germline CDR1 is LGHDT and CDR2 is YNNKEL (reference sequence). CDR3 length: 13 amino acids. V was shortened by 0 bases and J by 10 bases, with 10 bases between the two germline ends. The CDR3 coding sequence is TGTGCCAGCAGCCAAGATACCCTAGCAGAGCAGTTCTTC. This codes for CASSQDTLAEQFF.

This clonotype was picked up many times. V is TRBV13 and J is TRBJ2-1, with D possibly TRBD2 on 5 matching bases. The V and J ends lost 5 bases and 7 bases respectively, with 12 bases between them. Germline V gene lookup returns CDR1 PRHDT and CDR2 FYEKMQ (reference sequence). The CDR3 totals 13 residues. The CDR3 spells CASSPVSGNEQFF. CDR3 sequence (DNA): TGTGCCAGCAGCCCCGTCAGCGGTAATGAGCAGTTCTTC.

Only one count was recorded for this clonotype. The CDR3 protein is CASSEGFLAGGSPLAEQYF. CDR3 in DNA: TGCGCCAGCAGTGAGGGGTTTTTAGCGGGAGGCTCCCCCTTAGCGGAGCAGTATTTT. This chain joins TRBV10-2 and TRBJ2-3, with 10 bases aligning to TRBD2. The germline CDR1 and CDR2 sequences are WSHSY and SAAADI. The trim removed 2 bases at V and 11 bases at J, leaving 22 bases unmatched. This CDR3 has 19 amino acids.

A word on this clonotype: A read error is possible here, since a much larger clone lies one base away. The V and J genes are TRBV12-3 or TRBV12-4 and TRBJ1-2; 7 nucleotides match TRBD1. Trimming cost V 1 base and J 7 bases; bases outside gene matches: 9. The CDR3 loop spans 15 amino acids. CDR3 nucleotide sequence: TGTGCCAGCAGTTTAGGTTTTTGGGACAGCGGTGGCTACACCTTC. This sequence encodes CASSLGFWDSGGYTF.

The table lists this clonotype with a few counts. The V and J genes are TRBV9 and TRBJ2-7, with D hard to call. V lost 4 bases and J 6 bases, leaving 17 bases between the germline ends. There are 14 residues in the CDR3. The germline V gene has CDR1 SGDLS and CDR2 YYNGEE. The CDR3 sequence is CASSKRALGGEQYF. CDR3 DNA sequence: TGTGCCAGCAGCAAACGGGCCCTCGGCGGCGAGCAGTACTTC.

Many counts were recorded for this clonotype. CDR3 amino acids: CASSASEPGVGSNEQYF. CDR3 in DNA: TGTGCCAGCAGTGCGTCCGAGCCAGGGGTCGGGTCAAACGAGCAGTACTTC. J is TRBJ2-7 and V is TRBV2, with TRBD1 as a possible D gene (6 bases). Trimming stripped 4 bases from V and 5 bases from J, with 24 bases between. Germline lookup yields CDR1 SNHLY and CDR2 FYNNEI. The CDR3 spans 17 residues.

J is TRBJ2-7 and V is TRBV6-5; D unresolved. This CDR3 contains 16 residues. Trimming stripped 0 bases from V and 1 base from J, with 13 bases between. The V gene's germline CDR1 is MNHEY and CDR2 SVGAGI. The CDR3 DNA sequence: TGTGCCAGCAGTTACTCGAATACCGGAAATTCCTACGAGCAGTACTTC. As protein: CASSYSNTGNSYEQYF.

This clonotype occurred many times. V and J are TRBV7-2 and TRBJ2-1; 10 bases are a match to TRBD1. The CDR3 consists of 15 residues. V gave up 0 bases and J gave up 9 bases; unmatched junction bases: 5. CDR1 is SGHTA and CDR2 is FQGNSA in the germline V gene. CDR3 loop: CASSLAGTGVGEQFF. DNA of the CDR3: TGTGCCAGCAGCTTAGCCGGGACAGGGGTCGGTGAGCAGTTCTTC.

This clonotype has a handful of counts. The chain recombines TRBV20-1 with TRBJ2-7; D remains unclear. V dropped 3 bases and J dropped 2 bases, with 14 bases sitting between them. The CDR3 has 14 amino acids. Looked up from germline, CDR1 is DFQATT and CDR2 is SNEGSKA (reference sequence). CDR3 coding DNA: TGCAGTGCTAGTCGCCTAGTGGGGACCTACGAGCAGTACTTC. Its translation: CSASRLVGTYEQYF.

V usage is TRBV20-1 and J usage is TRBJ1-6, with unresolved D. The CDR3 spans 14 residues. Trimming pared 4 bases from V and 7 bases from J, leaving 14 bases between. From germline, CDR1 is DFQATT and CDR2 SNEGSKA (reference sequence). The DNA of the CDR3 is TGCAGTGCTAAGCTCGGTTCAGTGAATTCACCCCTCCACTTT. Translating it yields CSAKLGSVNSPLHF.

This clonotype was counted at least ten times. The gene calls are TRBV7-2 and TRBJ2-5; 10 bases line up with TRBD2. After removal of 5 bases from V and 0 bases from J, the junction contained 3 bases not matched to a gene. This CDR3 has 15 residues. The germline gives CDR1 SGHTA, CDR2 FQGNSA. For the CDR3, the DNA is TGTGCCAGCAGCCCGACTAGCGGGCACCAAGAGACCCAGTACTTC. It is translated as CASSPTSGHQETQYF.

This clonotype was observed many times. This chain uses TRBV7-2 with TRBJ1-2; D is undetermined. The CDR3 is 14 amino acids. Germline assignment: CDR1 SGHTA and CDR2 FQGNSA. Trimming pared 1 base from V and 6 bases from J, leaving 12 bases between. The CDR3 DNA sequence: TGTGCCAGCAGCTTAGTCGGTCCGGGAAATGGCTACACCTTC. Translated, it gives CASSLVGPGNGYTF.

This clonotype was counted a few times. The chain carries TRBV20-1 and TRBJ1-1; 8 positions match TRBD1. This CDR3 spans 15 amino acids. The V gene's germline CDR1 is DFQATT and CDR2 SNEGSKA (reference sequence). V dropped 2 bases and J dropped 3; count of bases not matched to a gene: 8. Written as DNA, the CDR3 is TGCAGTGCTAGATCACCCGAACAGGGGGACACTGAAGCTTTCTTT. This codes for CSARSPEQGDTEAFF.

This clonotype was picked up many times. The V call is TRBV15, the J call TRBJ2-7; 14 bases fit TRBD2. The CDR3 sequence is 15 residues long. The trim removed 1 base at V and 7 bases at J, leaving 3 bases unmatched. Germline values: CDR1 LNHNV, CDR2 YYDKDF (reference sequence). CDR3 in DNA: TGTGCCACCAGCAGAGGGGGACTAGCGGGAGTTGAGCAGTACTTC. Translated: CATSRGGLAGVEQYF.

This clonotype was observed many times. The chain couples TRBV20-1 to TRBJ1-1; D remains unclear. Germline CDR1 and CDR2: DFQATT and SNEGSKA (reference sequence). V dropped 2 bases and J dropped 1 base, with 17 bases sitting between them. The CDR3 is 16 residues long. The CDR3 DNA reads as TGCAGTGCTAGAAGTTTAGGTTCAGCCCCGAACACTGAAGCTTTCTTT. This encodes CSARSLGSAPNTEAFF.

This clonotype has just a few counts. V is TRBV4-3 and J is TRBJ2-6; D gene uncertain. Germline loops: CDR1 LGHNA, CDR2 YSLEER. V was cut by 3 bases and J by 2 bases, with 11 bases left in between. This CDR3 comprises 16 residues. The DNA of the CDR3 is TGCGCCAGCAGCCAGTCGGATGGGACTGGGGCCAACGTCCTGACTTTC. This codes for CASSQSDGTGANVLTF.